This T cell receptor (beta chain) is drawn from a study of cytomegalovirus exposure and HLA in healthy donors. Overall study results and limits: Per a prior analysis, the majority of TCR beta V segments were productive roughly 90% or roughly 30% of the time. There were reportedly fewer N-insertions in an Asian-associated ancestry cluster than the roughly 700-donor mean, in a later analysis.

PCR employed 60 Vbeta and 13 Jbeta primers. Produced via immunoSEQ multiplex PCR; TCRdb's table is partial and in-frame only. This table has 150,000 to 200,000 clones, about 80% appearing once. A note on this clone: What it binds is not known.

V dropped 0 bases and J dropped 1; count of bases not matched to a gene: 8. Germline V gene lookup returns CDR1 LNHDA and CDR2 SQIVND (reference sequence). The CDR3 has 19 amino acids. The receptor's source is a woman aged 50 to 60 in good health and CMV-seropositive. This rearrangement joins TRBV19 to TRBJ2-4; 11 bases line up with TRBD2. Source material: PBMCs. CDR3 coding DNA: TGTGCCAGTAGTATAGATCATTGGGGGACTAGCGGTGCCAAAAACATTCAGTACTTC. Translation: CASSIDHWGTSGAKNIQYF.